This paragraph covers one TCR beta chain sequence. This sample stems from a study of blood T cell repertoires in COVID-19. Germline V lookup: CDR1 LNHDA, CDR2 SQIVND (reference sequence). After removal of 5 bases from V and 8 bases from J, the junction contained 14 bases not matched to a gene. CDR3 length: 15 residues. Clones were read by immunoSEQ multiplex PCR, and TCRdb kept only the in-frame ones, dropping some. This table has about 210,000 clones, around 82% appearing once. Cohort allocation depended upon clinical history that participants reported. The receptor's source is a young man with acute COVID-19. Source material: PBMCs or T cells enriched from blood (not recorded which). The V and J genes are TRBV19 and TRBJ1-2, with 7 bases lining up with TRBD1. In nucleotides, the CDR3 is TGTGCCAGTAGTCTTCAGACAGGGACGCTTCACGGCTACACCTTC. Translated, it gives CASSLQTGTLHGYTF. Full variable domain (remainder filled in from reference TRBV19 and TRBJ1-2): DGGITQSPKYLFRKEGQNVTLSCEQNLNHDAMYWYRQDPGQGLRLIYYSQIVNDFQKGDIAEGYSVSREKKESFPLTVTSAQKNPTAFYLCASSLQTGTLHGYTFGSGTRLTVV.